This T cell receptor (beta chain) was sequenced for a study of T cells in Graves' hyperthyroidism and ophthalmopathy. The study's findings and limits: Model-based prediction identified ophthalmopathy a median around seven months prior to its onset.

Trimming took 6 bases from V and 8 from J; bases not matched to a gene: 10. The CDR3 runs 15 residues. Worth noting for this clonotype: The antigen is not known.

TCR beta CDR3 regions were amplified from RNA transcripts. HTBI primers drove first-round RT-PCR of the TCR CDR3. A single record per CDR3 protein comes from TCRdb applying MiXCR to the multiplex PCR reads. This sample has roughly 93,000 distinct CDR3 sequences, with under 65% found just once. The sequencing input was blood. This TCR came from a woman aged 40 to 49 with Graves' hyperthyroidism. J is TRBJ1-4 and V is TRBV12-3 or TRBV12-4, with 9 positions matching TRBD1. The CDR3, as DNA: TGTGCCAGCAGCCAGCGGACAGGGGCCGAGGAAAAACTGTTTTTT. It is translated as CASSQRTGAEEKLFF.